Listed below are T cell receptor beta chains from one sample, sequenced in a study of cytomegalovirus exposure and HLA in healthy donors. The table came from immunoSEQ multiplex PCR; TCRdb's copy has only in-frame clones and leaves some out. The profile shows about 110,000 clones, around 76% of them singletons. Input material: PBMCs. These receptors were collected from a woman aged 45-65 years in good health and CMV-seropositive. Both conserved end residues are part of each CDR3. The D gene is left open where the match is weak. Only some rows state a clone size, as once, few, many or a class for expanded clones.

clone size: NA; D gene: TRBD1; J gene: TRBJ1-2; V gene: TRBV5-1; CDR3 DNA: TGCGCCAGCAGCCAACTCACAGGGGAAGATGGCTACACCTTC; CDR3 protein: CASSQLTGEDGYTF
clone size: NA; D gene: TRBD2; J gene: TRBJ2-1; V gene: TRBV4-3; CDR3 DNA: TGCGCCAGCAGCCTAGCGGGGGGGGATGAGCAGTTCTTC; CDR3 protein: CASSLAGGDEQFF
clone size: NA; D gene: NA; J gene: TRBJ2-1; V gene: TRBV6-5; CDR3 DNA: TGTGCCAGCAGGCCCACAGGGAACGAAGGCAATGAGCAGTTCTTC; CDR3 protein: CASRPTGNEGNEQFF
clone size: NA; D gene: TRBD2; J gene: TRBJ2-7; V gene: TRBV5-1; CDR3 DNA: TGCGCCAGCAGTTTCAGCGGGGGGGCCCTCGGGAACGAGCAGTACTTC; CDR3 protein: CASSFSGGALGNEQYF
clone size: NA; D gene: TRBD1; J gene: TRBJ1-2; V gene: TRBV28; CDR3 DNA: TGTGCCAGCAGTTTGGTGAGGACAGGCCCCCCAGGCTACACCTTC; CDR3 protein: CASSLVRTGPPGYTF
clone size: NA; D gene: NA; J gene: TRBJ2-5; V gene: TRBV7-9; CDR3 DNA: TGTGCCAGCAGCTTAAGGAGGGTGGAGACCCAGTACTTC; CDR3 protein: CASSLRRVETQYF
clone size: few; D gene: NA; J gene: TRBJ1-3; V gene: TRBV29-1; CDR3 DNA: TGCAGCGCAGGGTACTCTGGAAACACCATATATTTT; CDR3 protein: CSAGYSGNTIYF
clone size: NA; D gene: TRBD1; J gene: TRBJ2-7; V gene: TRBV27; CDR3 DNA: TGTGCCAGCAGTTTGGCGAGGGGACAGACCGACGAGCAGTACTTC; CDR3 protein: CASSLARGQTDEQYF
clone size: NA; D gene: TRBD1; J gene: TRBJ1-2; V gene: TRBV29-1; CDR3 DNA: TGCAGCGTTGAAGATCCGGGACAGACCTACTATGGCTACACCTTC; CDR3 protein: CSVEDPGQTYYGYTF
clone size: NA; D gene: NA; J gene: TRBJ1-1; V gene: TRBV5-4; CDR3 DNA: TGTGCCAGCAGCTCGAGGACTTATGGGGACACTGAAGCTTTCTTT; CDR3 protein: CASSSRTYGDTEAFF
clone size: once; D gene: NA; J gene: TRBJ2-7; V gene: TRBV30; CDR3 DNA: TGTGCCTGGAGTGCGGGGTTCTCCTACGAGCAGTACTTC; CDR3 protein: CAWSAGFSYEQYF
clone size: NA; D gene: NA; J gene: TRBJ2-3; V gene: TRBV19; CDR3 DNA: TGTGCCAGTAAAGACTCGACAGATACGCAGTATTTT; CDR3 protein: CASKDSTDTQYF
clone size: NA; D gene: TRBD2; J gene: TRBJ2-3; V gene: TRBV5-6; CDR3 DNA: TGTGCCAGCAGCCTTTGGGGGGGAAACACAGATACGCAGTATTTT; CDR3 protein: CASSLWGGNTDTQYF
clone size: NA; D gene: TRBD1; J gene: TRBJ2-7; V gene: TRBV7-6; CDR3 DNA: TGTGCCAGCAGCTTAGCAGCCGGACAGGGACGCTCCTACGAGCAGTACTTC; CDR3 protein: CASSLAAGQGRSYEQYF
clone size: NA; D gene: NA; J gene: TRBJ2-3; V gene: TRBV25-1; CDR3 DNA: TGTGCCAGCAGCAAGGGACTTCACACAGATACGCAGTATTTT; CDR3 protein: CASSKGLHTDTQYF
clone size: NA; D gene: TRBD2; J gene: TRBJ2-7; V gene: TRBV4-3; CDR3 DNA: TGCGCCAGCAGCCAAGAACGGGGGGGCGGCTACGAGCAGTACTTC; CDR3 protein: CASSQERGGGYEQYF
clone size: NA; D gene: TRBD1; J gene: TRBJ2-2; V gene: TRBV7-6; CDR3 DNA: TGTGCCTCCCATCCCGGGACAGGGGGAAGAGGTACCGGGGAGCTGTTTTTT; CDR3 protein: CASHPGTGGRGTGELFF
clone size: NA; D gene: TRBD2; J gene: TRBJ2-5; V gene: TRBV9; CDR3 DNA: TGTGCCAGCAGCGTAGGGACTAGCGGGGGGGCCCAGACCCAGTACTTC; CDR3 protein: CASSVGTSGGAQTQYF
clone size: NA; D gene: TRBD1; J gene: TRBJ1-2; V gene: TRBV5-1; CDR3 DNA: TGCGCCAGCAGCGACCCCGGGACAGGGGGGCTTTATGGCTACACCTTC; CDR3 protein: CASSDPGTGGLYGYTF
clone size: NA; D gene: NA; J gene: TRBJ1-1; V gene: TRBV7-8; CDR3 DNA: TGTGCCAGCAGCCCACTGGCCGTTAGGGGTTTCTTT; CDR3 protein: CASSPLAVRGFF
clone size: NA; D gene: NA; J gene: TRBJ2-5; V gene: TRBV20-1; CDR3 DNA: TGCAGTGCTGCCGGGGAAGAGACCCAGTACTTC; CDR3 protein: CSAAGEETQYF
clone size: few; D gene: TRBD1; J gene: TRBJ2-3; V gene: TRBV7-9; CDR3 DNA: TGTGCCAGCAGCTGGGACAGTAGCACAGATACGCAGTATTTT; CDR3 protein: CASSWDSSTDTQYF
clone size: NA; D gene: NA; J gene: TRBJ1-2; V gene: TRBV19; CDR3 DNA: TGTGCCAGCTTCGGGACTGAGTATGGCTACACCTTC; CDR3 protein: CASFGTEYGYTF
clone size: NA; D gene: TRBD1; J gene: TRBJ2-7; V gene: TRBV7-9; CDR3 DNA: TGTTCCACCTCATGGGACAGGAGCTCCTACGAGCAGTACTTC; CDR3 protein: CSTSWDRSSYEQYF
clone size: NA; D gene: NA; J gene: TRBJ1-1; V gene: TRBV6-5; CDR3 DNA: TGTGCCAGCAGGCAGGGGCGCCACACTGAAGCTTTCTTT; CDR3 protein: CASRQGRHTEAFF
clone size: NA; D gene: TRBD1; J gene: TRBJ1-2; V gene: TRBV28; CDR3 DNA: TGTGCCAGCAGTTTACCCGACAGGGGCGTGTATGGCTACACCTTC; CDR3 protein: CASSLPDRGVYGYTF
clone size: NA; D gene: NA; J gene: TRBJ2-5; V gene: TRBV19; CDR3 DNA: TGTGCCAGTAGTCTAGGGAGGAGACAGGGTCAAGAGACCCAGTACTTC; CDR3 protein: CASSLGRRQGQETQYF
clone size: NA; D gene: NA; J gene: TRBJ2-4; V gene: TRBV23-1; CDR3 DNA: TGCGCCAGCAGTCAGTCCAGGGGAGATTTCACATGGGCCAAAAACATTCAGTACTTC; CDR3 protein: CASSQSRGDFTWAKNIQYF
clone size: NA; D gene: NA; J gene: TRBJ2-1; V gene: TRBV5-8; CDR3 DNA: TGTGCCAGCAGCTTGGAGGCGGGCCTATCCTACAATGAGCAGTTCTTC; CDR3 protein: CASSLEAGLSYNEQFF
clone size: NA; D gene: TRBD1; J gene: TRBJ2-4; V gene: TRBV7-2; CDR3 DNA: TGTGCCAGCAGCTTAGTCGAAGGGGGCTTCGGCCAAAACATTCAGTACTTC; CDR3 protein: CASSLVEGGFGQNIQYF
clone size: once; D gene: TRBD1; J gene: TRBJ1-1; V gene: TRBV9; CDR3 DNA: TGTGCCAGCAGCGTAGCATCCAGGGGGATCACTGAAGCTTTCTTT; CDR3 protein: CASSVASRGITEAFF